These 25 T cell receptor beta chains share one sample of origin, sequenced in a study of cytomegalovirus exposure and HLA in healthy donors. The PCR employed 60 Vbeta primers together with 13 Jbeta primers. Clones were read by immunoSEQ multiplex PCR, and TCRdb kept only the in-frame ones, dropping some. This sample has around 140,000 clones, with 70% to 80% found just once. The sequenced material came from PBMCs. These receptors were collected from a woman between 55 and 75 years old in good health and CMV-seronegative.

V is TRBV18 and J is TRBJ1-3; TRBD1 might be the D (5 bases). V dropped 3 bases and J dropped 0 bases, with 15 bases sitting between them. In germline, CDR1 is KGHSH, CDR2 LQKENI. The CDR3 consists of 17 residues. This chain's CDR3 is CASSPGSGVPSGNTIYF. CDR3 nucleotides: TGTGCCAGCTCACCGGGATCGGGGGTCCCCTCTGGAAACACCATATATTTT.

This clone was seen a handful of times. The chain has TRBV5-1 and TRBJ2-7, with 7 bases aligning to TRBD1. The CDR3 contains 13 residues. Trimming cost V 4 bases and J 5 bases; bases outside gene matches: 6. Germline loops: CDR1 SGHRS, CDR2 YFSETQ. The CDR3 nucleotides are TGCGCCAGCAGCCCAGGGGGTATGAACGAGCAGTACTTC. Amino acid sequence: CASSPGGMNEQYF.

The chain uses TRBV29-1 and TRBJ2-7; a possible D gene is TRBD2 (6 bases). From germline, CDR1 is SQVTM and CDR2 ANQGSEA. Trimming took off 6 bases at V and 0 bases at J, with 15 bases between the two ends. The CDR3 has 14 residues. CDR3 DNA: TGCAGCGTCATAGCGGCAACAAGCTCCTACGAGCAGTACTTC. Its translation: CSVIAATSSYEQYF.

The CDR3 sequence: CASSPWGAGGTDTQYF. The CDR3 nucleotides read TGTGCCAGCAGCCCCTGGGGAGCGGGGGGCACAGATACGCAGTATTTT. The chain couples TRBV7-6 to TRBJ2-3; 8 nucleotides agree with TRBD2. Germline CDR1 and CDR2: SGHVS and FNYEAQ. After removal of 5 bases from V and 1 base from J, the junction contained 8 bases not matched to a gene. The length of the CDR3 is 16 residues.

The chain joins TRBV7-9 to TRBJ1-2; 9 bases align to TRBD1. Germline V gives CDR1 SEHNR, CDR2 FQNEAQ (reference sequence). The CDR3 spans 14 residues. The ends lost 7 bases at V and 4 bases at J; junction bases unmatched: 7. The CDR3 region has the DNA TGTGCCAGCACTGACCGGGACAGGGTCTATGGCTACACCTTC. Its protein is CASTDRDRVYGYTF.

As regards this clone: The junction departs from the called germline gene at one end, perhaps through a read error. The chain carries TRBV7-7 and TRBJ2-2; 9 nucleotides line up with TRBD1. The CDR3 sequence is 17 residues long. Germline V CDR1 and CDR2: SSHAT, FNYEAQ (reference sequence). The CDR3 DNA sequence: TGTGCTAGCAGCCCGCATTCCGGGACAGGGAGTCCCGGGGAGCTGTTTTTT. Amino acid sequence: CASSPHSGTGSPGELFF.

This rearrangement joins TRBV4-1 to TRBJ1-6, with D tentatively TRBD1 (6 bases). Germline V gene lookup returns CDR1 MGHRA and CDR2 YSYEKL. The CDR3 length is 13 residues. Trimming took off 6 bases at V and 7 bases at J, with 10 bases between the two ends. This CDR3 is CASRTGQNSPLHF. The DNA of the CDR3 is TGCGCCAGCAGAACAGGGCAGAATTCACCCCTCCACTTT.

The chain uses TRBV7-9 and TRBJ2-3; D perhaps matches TRBD2 (5 bases). Germline loops: CDR1 SEHNR, CDR2 FQNEAQ (reference sequence). This CDR3 comprises 14 residues. V lost 1 base and J lost 4, with 9 bases in between. The CDR3 DNA reads TGTGCCAGCAGCTTAGAACTAGACGCAGATACGCAGTATTTT. This encodes CASSLELDADTQYF.

The chain combines TRBV27 with TRBJ2-6; tentative D call: TRBD2 (7 bases). Germline-derived CDR1 and CDR2 are MNHEY and SMNVEV (reference sequence). Trimming stripped 0 bases from V and 0 bases from J, with 9 bases between. The CDR3 runs 17 residues. CDR3 bases: TGTGCCAGCAGTTTATCGCGGGGGCACTCTGGGGCCAACGTCCTGACTTTC. Its protein product is CASSLSRGHSGANVLTF.

The chain employs TRBV5-1 and TRBJ2-7, with TRBD2 identical over 8 bases. The CDR3 is 18 residues long. CDR1 SGHRS and CDR2 YFSETQ come from the germline V gene. The V gene end was trimmed by 2 bases and the J gene end by 0 bases; junction bases not matched to a gene: 13. CDR3 coding DNA: TGCGCCAGCAGCTTTTTTCCGGGGGCGGGAGGTACCTCCTACGAGCAGTACTTC. Protein product: CASSFFPGAGGTSYEQYF.

The rearrangement links TRBV28 to TRBJ2-1; a weak D match, TRBD2 (5 bases). The V end lost 5 bases, the J end lost 6 bases, and 20 bases lay between the germline ends. Germline CDR1 and CDR2: MDHEN and SYDVKM. The CDR3 has 16 residues. CDR3 amino acids: CASSISGKRPVNEQFF. CDR3 DNA sequence: TGTGCCAGCAGTATCTCCGGGAAAAGGCCCGTCAATGAGCAGTTCTTC.

As to this clone: The identical CDR3 is also encoded by other nucleotide sequences in the sample. The chain carries TRBV27 and TRBJ1-5; D gene uncertain. Germline V gene lookup returns CDR1 MNHEY and CDR2 SMNVEV (reference sequence). CDR3 length: 13 residues. Trimming took 3 bases from V and 3 from J, leaving 6 bases between them. The DNA for the CDR3 is TGTGCCAGCAGTTTGTCACTCAATCAGCCCCAGCATTTT. It is translated as CASSLSLNQPQHF.

The sample holds one count of this clone. The chain is built from TRBV7-8 and TRBJ2-2; possibly TRBD2 for D (6 bases). This CDR3 spans 15 amino acids. Trimming shortened V by 5 bases and J by 4 bases, and 14 bases separated the two germline ends. The germline V gene encodes CDR1 SGHVS and CDR2 FQNEAQ. The chain's CDR3 is CASSPSGVGTGELFF. CDR3 bases: TGTGCCAGCAGCCCCTCGGGGGTCGGCACCGGGGAGCTGTTTTTT.

This clone has more than one count but fewer than ten. The gene calls are TRBV27 and TRBJ2-1; 8 nucleotides align to TRBD2. V shed 6 bases and J 12 bases; nucleotides not matched to a gene: 7. CDR3 length equals 12 residues. Germline lookup yields CDR1 MNHEY and CDR2 SMNVEV (reference sequence). CDR3 nucleotide sequence: TGTGCCAGCAGGAGTAGCGGGACTAGGCAGTTCTTC. Translating it yields CASRSSGTRQFF.

The V gene is TRBV4-2, the J gene TRBJ2-1; 8 bases map to TRBD1. Trimming at V came to 0 bases and at J to 5 bases, leaving 3 bases not matched to a gene. Germline V gene sequence: CDR1 LGHNA, CDR2 YNFKEQ. The CDR3 has 15 residues. This chain's CDR3 is CASSQDDRGDNEQFF. The CDR3 DNA follows: TGTGCCAGCAGCCAAGATGACAGGGGCGACAATGAGCAGTTCTTC.

This chain joins TRBV7-8 and TRBJ1-1, with a tentative D call TRBD1 (6 bases). The CDR3 is 15 residues long. Germline lookup yields CDR1 SGHVS and CDR2 FQNEAQ. V was pared by 2 bases and J by 6 bases, with 16 bases between. The chain's CDR3 is CASSLLGQNLPEAFF. The CDR3 coding sequence is TGTGCCAGCAGCTTACTCGGACAGAATCTCCCTGAAGCTTTCTTT.

This chain links TRBV13 with TRBJ1-3; possibly TRBD1 for D (6 bases). V was clipped by 5 bases and J by 0 bases, with 14 bases between them. CDR1 is PRHDT and CDR2 is FYEKMQ in the germline V gene (reference sequence). The CDR3 has 16 residues. The CDR3, as DNA: TGTGCCAGCAGCAGGTCGGACAGCATCTCTGGAAACACCATATATTTT. Translating gives CASSRSDSISGNTIYF. Full variable domain (missing parts from reference TRBV13 and TRBJ1-3): AAGVIQSPRHLIKEKRETATLKCYPIPRHDTVYWYQQGPGQDPQFLISFYEKMQSDKGSIPDRFSAQQFSDYHSELNMSSLELGDSALYFCASSRSDSISGNTIYFGEGSWLTVV.

The V call is TRBV18, the J call TRBJ2-5, with TRBD2 matching over 10 bases. J lost 4 bases, V lost 3 bases, and 5 bases had no gene match. The length of the CDR3 is 15 residues. The germline V gene has CDR1 KGHSH and CDR2 LQKENI. The CDR3 region has the DNA TGTGCCAGCTCACCCCTAGCGGGAGCTTCAGAGACCCAGTACTTC. Its protein is CASSPLAGASETQYF. Using reference TRBV18 and TRBJ2-5 for the parts outside the CDR3, the full variable domain is NAGVMQNPRHLVRRRGQEARLRCSPMKGHSHVYWYRQLPEEGLKFMVYLQKENIIDESGMPKERFSAEFPKEGPSILRIQQVVRGDSAAYFCASSPLAGASETQYFGPGTRLLVL.

A few counts support this clone. V is TRBV19 and J is TRBJ2-1; 9 positions agree with TRBD1. After removal of 5 bases from V and 10 bases from J, the junction contained 15 bases not matched to a gene. The CDR3 has 16 amino acids. Germline CDR1 and CDR2: LNHDA and SQIVND (reference sequence). The CDR3 reads CASSFPLGTGKREQFF. CDR3 in DNA: TGTGCCAGTAGTTTTCCTCTCGGGACAGGGAAGAGGGAGCAGTTCTTC.

Remarks on this clone: An end of the junction differs from the germline gene, which may be a read error. The chain recombines TRBV7-7 with TRBJ1-6; tentatively, D is TRBD1 (5 bases). The length of the CDR3 is 15 residues. Germline CDR1 and CDR2: SSHAT and FNYEAQ (reference sequence). The DNA of the CDR3 is TGTGCTAGCAGCTTAGATCAACGACCGGGGGCACCCCTCCACTTT. As protein: CASSLDQRPGAPLHF. The full variable domain, rest sourced from reference TRBV7-7 and TRBJ1-6, is GAGVSQSPRYKVTKRGQDVTLRCDPISSHATLYWYQQALGQGPEFLTYFNYEAQPDKSGLPSDRFSAERPEGSISTLTIQRTEQRDSAMYRCASSLDQRPGAPLHFGNGTRLTVT.

The chain couples TRBV18 to TRBJ2-7; 9 bases align to TRBD1. In germline, CDR1 is KGHSH, CDR2 LQKENI. The V segment lost 3 bases and the J segment 3 bases; nucleotides outside the gene matches: 9. The CDR3 covers 16 residues. The CDR3 region has the DNA TGTGCCAGCTCACCGGGACCGGGACAGGGATACTACGAGCAGTACTTC. Protein: CASSPGPGQGYYEQYF.

J is TRBJ2-5 and V is TRBV6-5; a weak D match, TRBD2 (6 bases). The J call may not be correct, given that the DNA end is closer to TRBJ2-7. This CDR3 is built from 13 residues. Per germline, CDR1 MNHEY and CDR2 SVGAGI. CDR3 protein: CASSYSRGYEQYF. The CDR3, as DNA: TGTGCCAGCAGTTACTCTCGGGGGTACGAGCAGTACTTC.

The genes are TRBV10-3 and TRBJ2-7; TRBD2 aligns across 7 bases. Losses at the gene ends were 8 bases for V and 7 bases for J; bases not matched to a gene: 14. Per the germline V gene, CDR1 is ENHRY and CDR2 is SYGVKD. The CDR3 has 14 amino acids. CDR3 in DNA: TGTGCCATCGGACCTAGCAGCGGGACGGGTGAGCAGTACTTC. Translation: CAIGPSSGTGEQYF.

In this sample, this clone turned up a few times. The V call is TRBV11-2, the J call TRBJ2-1, with D perhaps matching TRBD1 (6 bases). CDR1 is SGHAT and CDR2 is FQNNGV in the germline V gene. There are 12 residues in the CDR3. The germline V and J ends were trimmed by 1 base and 12 bases, with 10 bases remaining between them. The CDR3 coding sequence is TGTGCCAGCAGCTTAGGGGGACAAGGGCAGTTCTTC. This sequence encodes CASSLGGQGQFF.

V usage is TRBV18 and J usage is TRBJ2-2, with 12 positions matching TRBD2. V lost 4 bases and J lost 7; bases outside the gene matches: 7. Germline CDR1 reads KGHSH; CDR2 reads LQKENI. CDR3 length: 16 amino acids. CDR3 DNA: TGTGCCAGCTCACACGGACTAGCGGGAACGAGCGGGGAGCTGTTTTTT. Translating it yields CASSHGLAGTSGELFF.